What follows are 25 T cell receptor beta chains derived from one specimen sequenced in a study of beta chain features in type 1 diabetes (dated by TCRdb to 2016 to 2019). To prepare the library, the immunoSEQ multiplex PCR assay was applied. The entire amount of isolated RNA was reverse transcribed using the High Capacity cDNA Reverse Transcription Kit, so the sequenced TCRB transcripts were expressed ones. TCRdb obtained this table from immuneACCESS and retained in-frame rearrangements with V and J assigned. These tables miss some clones; where compared with another copy, unresolved V genes account for less than half of the shortfall, and the remainder is unexplained. This sample gives about 320,000 clones in total; 12% to 15% of them show up just once. Over 5% of the sample rests with the top ten. The sample was central memory CD4+ T cells from blood. The receptors shown here come from a man between 25 and 39 years old in good health.

There are a few counts of this clone. V gene TRBV7-9 combines with J gene TRBJ2-3; TRBD2 agrees at 7 bases. The V segment lost 1 base and the J segment 8 bases; nucleotides outside the gene matches: 9. The V gene's germline CDR1 is SEHNR and CDR2 FQNEAQ (reference sequence). This CDR3 has 15 amino acids. The CDR3 spells CASSLGGGSVVTQYF. The CDR3 region has the DNA TGTGCCAGCAGCTTAGGCGGGGGAAGTGTGGTTACGCAGTATTTT.

This clone was seen a few times. This chain uses TRBV6-1 with TRBJ2-1; 15 bases are shared with TRBD2. V lost 2 bases to trimming and J lost 8 bases; unmatched junction nucleotides: 4. Looked up from germline, CDR1 is MNHNS and CDR2 is SASEGT. The CDR3 consists of 16 residues. The CDR3: CASSEMGLAGGYEQFF. CDR3 sequence (DNA): TGTGCCAGCAGTGAAATGGGACTAGCGGGAGGATATGAGCAGTTCTTC.

The rearrangement links TRBV5-6 to TRBJ2-1; the D is unclear. The V gene's germline CDR1 is SGHDT and CDR2 YYEEEE. Trimming stripped 0 bases from V and 0 bases from J, with 10 bases between. This CDR3 is built from 16 residues. DNA of the CDR3: TGTGCCAGCAGCTTGGTGCTCGTGAGCTCCTACAATGAGCAGTTCTTC. Its translation: CASSLVLVSSYNEQFF.

This clone was counted between two and nine times. Distinct nucleotide sequences in the sample also encode this CDR3. The chain carries TRBV28 and TRBJ2-5; the match to TRBD2 covers 11 bases. The germline V gene encodes CDR1 MDHEN and CDR2 SYDVKM. The CDR3 totals 15 residues. Trimming took 7 bases from V and 1 from J; bases not matched to a gene: 5. The DNA for the CDR3 is TGTGCCAGCACGAGAACTAGCGGGGGCCAAGAGACCCAGTACTTC. Translation: CASTRTSGGQETQYF.

The genes are TRBV14 and TRBJ2-3; 13 positions match TRBD2. Trimming cost V 2 bases and J 6 bases; bases outside gene matches: 2. There are 15 residues in the CDR3. CDR1 is SGHDN, CDR2 FVKESK, per germline. For the CDR3, the DNA is TGTGCCAGCAGCCAAAGGACTAGCGGGAGCGATACGCAGTATTTT. Translating it yields CASSQRTSGSDTQYF.

This clone has only a few counts. The chain combines TRBV7-9 with TRBJ1-4; D remains ambiguous. Trimming cost V 0 bases and J 1 base, with 6 bases left between them. Germline CDR1 and CDR2: SEHNR and FQNEAQ (reference sequence). CDR3 length: 15 amino acids. The DNA for the CDR3 is TGTGCCAGCAGCTTAGCGGTGGGAACTAATGAAAAACTGTTTTTT. This codes for CASSLAVGTNEKLFF. The variable domain in full, completed from reference TRBV7-9 and TRBJ1-4, reads DTGVSQNPRHKITKRGQNVTFRCDPISEHNRLYWYRQTLGQGPEFLTYFQNEAQLEKSRLLSDRFSAERPKGSFSTLEIQRTEQGDSAMYLCASSLAVGTNEKLFFGSGTQLSVL.

This clone was detected only a few times. The chain employs TRBV7-2 and TRBJ2-7, with a weak D call TRBD1 (6 bases). The V end was cut by 4 bases, the J end by 4 bases, with 11 bases between. Germline V gene sequence: CDR1 SGHTA, CDR2 FQGNSA. CDR3 length equals 13 residues. CDR3 loop: CASSSTDRYEQYF. CDR3 DNA: TGTGCCAGCAGCTCCACCGACAGGTACGAGCAGTACTTC. Variable domain in full (rest from reference TRBV7-2 and TRBJ2-7): GAGVSQSPSNKVTEKGKDVELRCDPISGHTALYWYRQSLGQGLEFLIYFQGNSAPDKSGLPSDRFSAERTGGSVSTLTIQRTQQEDSAVYLCASSSTDRYEQYFGPGTRLTVT.

The chain uses TRBV7-2 and TRBJ2-3; 9 bases line up with TRBD2. The V gene's germline CDR1 is SGHTA and CDR2 FQGNSA. Trimming removed 2 bases from V and 0 bases from J; junction bases left unmatched: 9. This CDR3 spans 18 amino acids. The CDR3 DNA reads as TGTGCCAGCAGCTTAACGACTAGCGGAGGCTATAGCACAGATACGCAGTATTTT. It translates to CASSLTTSGGYSTDTQYF.

The J gene is TRBJ2-2, the V gene TRBV4-3; 7 nucleotides agree with TRBD1. CDR1 is LGHNA and CDR2 is YSLEER in the germline V gene. The CDR3 sequence is 14 residues long. The junction had 6 bases not matched to a gene; V was cut back by 4 bases and J by 7 bases. The CDR3 region has the DNA TGCGCCAGCAGCCGAGACAGGGCGGTCGGGGAGCTGTTTTTT. It translates to CASSRDRAVGELFF.

The chain combines TRBV7-3 with TRBJ1-4; no reliable D call. Trimming removed 5 bases from V and 0 bases from J, with 19 bases in between. The CDR3 loop spans 18 amino acids. CDR1 and CDR2 from the germline V gene are SGHTA and FQGTGA. CDR3: CASSPHYGSGATNEKLFF. The CDR3 region has the DNA TGTGCCAGCAGCCCCCATTATGGGTCGGGTGCAACTAATGAAAAACTGTTTTTT.

This chain joins TRBV29-1 and TRBJ2-1; the D is unclear. Trimming pared 7 bases from V and 7 bases from J, leaving 17 bases between. The CDR3 consists of 13 residues. The germline V gene has CDR1 SQVTM and CDR2 ANQGSEA. The CDR3 nucleotides read TGCAGCGGCAGTAGCCCCTCACAGAATGAGCAGTTCTTC. Protein product: CSGSSPSQNEQFF.

In its sample, this clone was seen a few times. The chain is built from TRBV12-5 and TRBJ2-1, with D hard to call. Trimming cost V 6 bases and J 4 bases, with 4 bases left between them. Germline values: CDR1 LGHNT, CDR2 FRNRAP. The CDR3 extends over 11 amino acids. DNA for the CDR3: TGTGCTAGTGGAACATACAATGAGCAGTTCTTC. It encodes CASGTYNEQFF.

The table lists this clone with a few counts. V usage is TRBV7-9 and J usage is TRBJ2-3, with TRBD2 matching 9 bases. The CDR3 is 17 amino acids. V was clipped by 5 bases and J by 4 bases; unmatched bases: 13. Germline V gene data show CDR1 as SEHNR and CDR2 as FQNEAQ (reference sequence). The CDR3 DNA reads as TGTGCCAGCAGCCCAGGGGCTAGCGGGGTTTCGTCAGATACGCAGTATTTT. As protein: CASSPGASGVSSDTQYF.

Regarding this clone: The junction does not match germline at one end; this may be a read error. CDR3 bases: TGTGCCAGCAGTTACCGGGACAGGGCGGTGGGCTACACCTTC. As protein: CASSYRDRAVGYTF. The V call is TRBV10-3, the J call TRBJ1-2; 9 nucleotides agree with TRBD1. CDR3 length: 14 amino acids. Germline CDR1 is ENHRY and CDR2 is SYGVKD.

In this sample, this clone turned up a few times. The chain carries TRBV6-5 and TRBJ2-7; D unclear. The CDR3 has 15 amino acids. Germline V gene lookup returns CDR1 MNHEY and CDR2 SVGAGI. Trimming left V 5 bases short and J 3 bases short, with 17 bases between. CDR3 amino acids: CASSPKFTKVYEQYF. CDR3 DNA: TGTGCCAGCAGTCCTAAGTTCACTAAGGTCTACGAGCAGTACTTC.

This clone was seen repeatedly, ten times or more. Other nucleotide sequences from this sample produce the same CDR3. The V call is TRBV18, the J call TRBJ1-6; 8 nucleotides align to TRBD1. The CDR3 sequence is 15 residues long. The V and J ends lost 3 bases and 7 bases, in that order; junction bases with no gene match: 5. Germline values: CDR1 KGHSH, CDR2 LQKENI. In DNA, the CDR3 is TGTGCCAGCTCACCGGACAGGGTCGGGAATTCACCCCTCCACTTT. This encodes CASSPDRVGNSPLHF.

Only a few counts were recorded for this clone. This sequence joins TRBV7-2 and TRBJ2-5, with D unclear. V was trimmed by 1 base and J by 1 base, leaving 13 bases between them. CDR3 size: 16 residues. The germline V gene encodes CDR1 SGHTA and CDR2 FQGNSA. The CDR3 here is CASSLGAGRVQETQYF. The CDR3 DNA reads TGTGCCAGCAGCTTAGGGGCCGGAAGGGTCCAAGAGACCCAGTACTTC.

This clone was seen more than once but under ten times. V and J are TRBV11-2 and TRBJ2-5, with 12 bases fitting TRBD2. The CDR3 length is 15 residues. Per germline, CDR1 SGHAT and CDR2 FQNNGV. The V segment lost 5 bases and the J segment 2 bases; nucleotides outside the gene matches: 3. The CDR3 reads CASSRTSGVQETQYF. CDR3 in DNA: TGTGCCAGCAGCCGGACTAGCGGGGTACAAGAGACCCAGTACTTC.

This clone has just a few counts. The rearrangement links TRBV30 to TRBJ2-1; no clear D. The V and J ends lost 3 bases and 7 bases respectively, with 13 bases between them. The CDR3 is 13 residues long. Germline lookup yields CDR1 GTSNPN and CDR2 SVGIG (reference sequence). This CDR3 reads CAWSRGIANEQFF. CDR3 DNA sequence: TGTGCCTGGAGCCGAGGAATCGCGAATGAGCAGTTCTTC.

The rearrangement uses TRBV7-2 and TRBJ2-3; 7 nucleotides align to TRBD2. Trimming cost V 3 bases and J 3 bases; bases outside gene matches: 6. This CDR3 comprises 15 residues. CDR1 and CDR2 (germline): SGHTA, FQGNSA. The CDR3 sequence is CASSFRPAGTDTQYF. The CDR3 DNA reads TGTGCCAGCAGCTTTAGACCAGCGGGGACAGATACGCAGTATTTT.

This clone appeared a few times. V is TRBV5-1 and J is TRBJ1-4, with TRBD1 matching over 8 bases. The length of the CDR3 is 15 residues. Germline assignment: CDR1 SGHRS and CDR2 YFSETQ. Losses at the gene ends were 4 bases for V and 8 bases for J; bases not matched to a gene: 10. In DNA form, the CDR3 reads TGCGCCAGCAGCGACCTTACAGGGGGTAACGAAAAACTGTTTTTT. Translated: CASSDLTGGNEKLFF.

This clone was picked up a small number of times. The chain carries TRBV6-5 and TRBJ1-5, with D possibly matching TRBD1 (5 bases). Germline V gives CDR1 MNHEY, CDR2 SVGAGI. The CDR3 contains 13 residues. V lost 6 bases, J lost 5 bases, and 11 bases lay in between. The CDR3 DNA reads TGTGCCAGCAGGCAGGGCAACGATCAGCCCCAGCATTTT. This encodes CASRQGNDQPQHF.

This clone has just a few counts. This chain links TRBV6-5 with TRBJ2-5; 12 nucleotides line up with TRBD2. CDR3 length equals 13 residues. The germline V gene has CDR1 MNHEY and CDR2 SVGAGI. Trimming removed 5 bases from V and 11 bases from J; junction bases left unmatched: 6. The CDR3 DNA follows: TGTGCCAGCAGTGGACTAGCGGGGAGAGAGCAGTACTTC. It specifies CASSGLAGREQYF.

This clone turned up a few times. This CDR3 reads CANRNEQYV. In DNA form, the CDR3 reads TGTGCCAACAGGAACGAGCAGTACGTC. The chain carries TRBV6-6 and TRBJ2-7; D may be TRBD1 (5 bases). Trimming took 10 bases from V and 5 from J, leaving 6 bases between them. The CDR3 has 9 amino acids. CDR1 and CDR2 (germline): MNHNY, SVGAGI (reference sequence).

This clone appeared a few times. The genes are TRBV19 and TRBJ1-4, with 8 bases identical to TRBD1. The CDR3 is made up of 15 amino acids. The germline gives CDR1 LNHDA, CDR2 SQIVND (reference sequence). V dropped 6 bases and J dropped 5; count of bases not matched to a gene: 8. CDR3 DNA sequence: TGTGCCAGTAGCAGCGGACAGGGACCGAATGAAAAACTGTTTTTT. Translated: CASSSGQGPNEKLFF.